A single sample is the source of the 24 T cell receptor beta chains below, sequenced in a study of T cell responses to AZD1222 COVID-19 vaccine. Profiled with immunoSEQ multiplex PCR; TCRdb holds only in-frame clones, not every one. Here the sample spans around 100,000 clones, about 80% being singletons. Specimen: peripheral blood, collected on day 0 of AZD1222 vaccination. The receptors were gathered from an adult in good health.

The chain combines TRBV4-1 with TRBJ1-6, with a possible D match to TRBD1 (6 bases). The CDR3 sequence is 15 residues long. V lost 5 bases, J lost 10 bases, and 18 bases lay in between. Germline CDR1 reads MGHRA; CDR2 reads YSYEKL. The CDR3: CASSARQARGSPLHF. CDR3 nucleotide sequence: TGCGCCAGCAGCGCTCGACAGGCGCGAGGCTCACCCCTCCACTTT.

This clone came up a few times. The chain uses TRBV7-9 and TRBJ1-2, with 7 bases lining up with TRBD1. This CDR3 comprises 13 residues. V dropped 6 bases and J dropped 4; count of bases not matched to a gene: 5. The germline V gene encodes CDR1 SEHNR and CDR2 FQNEAQ (reference sequence). The CDR3 region has the DNA TGTGCCAGCAGGGAGGGGGCGGCCTATGGCTACACCTTC. Translated: CASREGAAYGYTF.

J is TRBJ1-2 and V is TRBV2; a possible D gene is TRBD1 (5 bases). V lost 2 bases and J lost 12, with 13 bases in between. The CDR3 length is 12 residues. CDR1 and CDR2 (germline): SNHLY, FYNNEI. CDR3 amino acids: CASSEWGTRDTF. Written as DNA, the CDR3 is TGTGCCAGCAGTGAATGGGGGACCCGCGACACCTTC.

V gene TRBV29-1 combines with J gene TRBJ1-1; no definite D call. CDR3 size: 13 residues. CDR1 is SQVTM and CDR2 is ANQGSEA in the germline V gene. The germline V and J ends were trimmed by 4 bases and 0 bases, with 9 bases remaining between them. CDR3 DNA: TGCAGCGTTGGACACCTCCTGAACACTGAAGCTTTCTTT. It specifies CSVGHLLNTEAFF.

The genes are TRBV28 and TRBJ1-4; TRBD1 agrees at 8 bases. Germline lookup yields CDR1 MDHEN and CDR2 SYDVKM. This CDR3 has 15 residues. V was clipped by 5 bases and J by 4 bases; unmatched bases: 6. The CDR3 DNA reads as TGTGCCAGCAGTCCCCTACAGGGGGTTAATGAAAAACTGTTTTTT. It translates to CASSPLQGVNEKLFF. Combining the CDR3 with reference TRBV28 and TRBJ1-4 gives the whole variable domain DVKVTQSSRYLVKRTGEKVFLECVQDMDHENMFWYRQDPGLGLRLIYFSYDVKMKEKGDIPEGYSVSREKKERFSLILESASTNQTSMYLCASSPLQGVNEKLFFGSGTQLSVL.

The chain joins TRBV28 to TRBJ2-7, with no clear D. The CDR3 length is 11 residues. Trimming removed 7 bases at V and 4 bases at J, with 8 bases between. Per germline, CDR1 MDHEN and CDR2 SYDVKM. In nucleotides, the CDR3 is TGTGCCAGCAATGTTGGGTACGAGCAGTACTTC. Translated, it gives CASNVGYEQYF.

This rearrangement joins TRBV5-1 to TRBJ2-3, with 8 bases fitting TRBD1. CDR1 and CDR2 (germline): SGHRS, YFSETQ. CDR3 length: 14 amino acids. With V trimmed by 4 bases and J by 3 bases, 4 bases remained unmatched. The CDR3 region is CASSNQGATDTQYF. CDR3 DNA sequence: TGCGCCAGCAGCAATCAGGGGGCTACAGATACGCAGTATTTT.

The chain employs TRBV2 and TRBJ2-1; D could derive from TRBD1 or TRBD2 (5 bases each). The CDR3 has 14 amino acids. The germline V gene has CDR1 SNHLY and CDR2 FYNNEI. With 0 bases removed from V and 12 bases from J, the gap between germline ends came to 15 bases. The CDR3 nucleotides read TGTGCCAGCAGTGAAGCGCTTGGGACGCTTGGGCAGTTCTTC. This encodes CASSEALGTLGQFF.

This clone has only a few counts. The chain employs TRBV27 and TRBJ1-2; D uncertain. The germline CDR1 and CDR2 sequences are MNHEY and SMNVEV (reference sequence). Deletions cut 3 bases from V and 7 bases from J, with 12 bases between. The CDR3 length is 13 residues. In DNA, the CDR3 is TGTGCCAGCAGTTTCATCAGTGGAGTTGGCTACACCTTC. Translating it yields CASSFISGVGYTF.

The chain uses TRBV18 and TRBJ1-3; D is undetermined. The CDR3 runs 14 residues. Trimming took 6 bases from V and 1 from J, leaving 10 bases between them. Germline CDR1 and CDR2: KGHSH and LQKENI. CDR3 in amino acids: CASSPDLSGNTIYF. The CDR3 region has the DNA TGTGCCAGCTCGCCTGATCTTTCTGGAAACACCATATATTTT. The full variable domain, completed using reference TRBV18 and TRBJ1-3, is NAGVMQNPRHLVRRRGQEARLRCSPMKGHSHVYWYRQLPEEGLKFMVYLQKENIIDESGMPKERFSAEFPKEGPSILRIQQVVRGDSAAYFCASSPDLSGNTIYFGEGSWLTVV.

The V gene is TRBV28, the J gene TRBJ2-7; D is perhaps TRBD2 (6 bases). CDR1 is MDHEN, CDR2 SYDVKM, per germline. The V gene lost 3 bases and the J gene lost 2 bases, with 11 bases spanning the gap. This CDR3 spans 14 amino acids. CDR3 in amino acids: CASSFSGSTYEQYF. CDR3 sequence (DNA): TGTGCCAGCAGTTTTTCCGGGAGTACCTACGAGCAGTACTTC. The variable domain in full, with the rest retrieved from reference TRBV28 and TRBJ2-7, is DVKVTQSSRYLVKRTGEKVFLECVQDMDHENMFWYRQDPGLGLRLIYFSYDVKMKEKGDIPEGYSVSREKKERFSLILESASTNQTSMYLCASSFSGSTYEQYFGPGTRLTVT.

The V and J genes are TRBV28 and TRBJ1-3; D is ambiguous. V lost 6 bases, J lost 7 bases, and 7 bases lay in between. The CDR3 totals 11 residues. Germline lookup yields CDR1 MDHEN and CDR2 SYDVKM. CDR3 coding DNA: TGTGCCAGCAGCTTAGGGAACACCATATATTTT. Translated, it gives CASSLGNTIYF.

The chain is built from TRBV9 and TRBJ2-1; 9 bases align to TRBD1. Germline lookup yields CDR1 SGDLS and CDR2 YYNGEE. With V trimmed by 4 bases and J by 8 bases, 13 bases remained unmatched. The CDR3 extends over 16 amino acids. In DNA, the CDR3 is TGTGCCAGCAGCTTCCTGCCGGGACAGGGAGGGCATGAGCAGTTCTTC. Translating gives CASSFLPGQGGHEQFF.

This chain uses TRBV14 with TRBJ1-4, with 8 nucleotides matching TRBD1. The CDR3 consists of 12 residues. The V and J ends lost 4 bases and 17 bases, in that order; junction bases with no gene match: 9. The germline CDR1 and CDR2 sequences are SGHDN and FVKESK. The CDR3 is CASSPRTGNLFF. CDR3 DNA sequence: TGTGCCAGCAGCCCTCGGACAGGGAACTTATTTTTT.

In this sample, this clone turned up a few times. The chain employs TRBV5-4 and TRBJ1-2; TRBD1 is a possible D gene (5 bases). Trimming took off 1 base at V and 2 bases at J, with 12 bases between the two ends. Germline V gives CDR1 SGHNT, CDR2 YYREEE (reference sequence). The CDR3 totals 15 residues. The CDR3 spells CASSLIGRDNYGYTF. Here the CDR3 DNA reads TGTGCCAGCAGCTTGATCGGCCGGGACAACTATGGCTACACCTTC.

This chain joins TRBV5-8 and TRBJ2-3; a weak D match, TRBD2 (5 bases). CDR1 SGHTS and CDR2 YDEGEE come from the germline V gene. This CDR3 is 16 amino acids long. The V gene lost 0 bases and the J gene lost 4 bases, with 15 bases spanning the gap. The CDR3 DNA reads as TGTGCCAGCAGCTTGGCCCGTGCCAGTAGCGCAGATACGCAGTATTTT. Encoded protein: CASSLARASSADTQYF.

CDR3 amino acids: CASSGSSYEQYF. CDR3 nucleotide sequence: TGTGCCAGCAGCGGGTCCTCCTACGAGCAGTACTTC. The J gene is TRBJ2-7, the V gene TRBV6-6; D uncertain. The CDR3 is 12 amino acids. V gave up 6 bases and J gave up 0 bases, with 6 bases separating them. Looked up from germline, CDR1 is MNHNY and CDR2 is SVGAGI (reference sequence).

The chain links TRBV6-5 to TRBJ2-7, with D maybe TRBD1 (7 bases). This CDR3 has 13 residues. Trimming took off 10 bases at V and 6 bases at J, with 19 bases between the two ends. Per the germline V gene, CDR1 is MNHEY and CDR2 is SVGAGI. CDR3 bases: TGTGCCACCCAGGACAGGTCCGGGGGCGAGCAGTACTTC. Protein product: CATQDRSGGEQYF.

This chain connects TRBV5-1 to TRBJ2-7; possible D gene TRBD2, 6 bases. Trimming stripped 1 base from V and 1 base from J, with 24 bases between. CDR3 length: 19 amino acids. CDR1 SGHRS and CDR2 YFSETQ come from the germline V gene. As DNA, the CDR3 is TGCGCCAGCAGCTTGTACGGGGGTAGGGCGGGGTTCGGTTCCTACGAGCAGTACTTC. Its translation: CASSLYGGRAGFGSYEQYF.

The chain recombines TRBV18 with TRBJ2-7; D perhaps matches TRBD1 (6 bases). From germline, CDR1 is KGHSH and CDR2 LQKENI. CDR3 length equals 16 residues. Trimming stripped 2 bases from V and 1 base from J, with 15 bases between. The CDR3 spells CASSPWAGRGSYEQYF. The CDR3 nucleotides are TGTGCCAGCTCACCATGGGCGGGCAGGGGATCCTACGAGCAGTACTTC.

The V and J genes are TRBV16 and TRBJ1-4; D is possibly TRBD1 (5 bases). Trimming removed 7 bases from V and 3 bases from J, with 18 bases in between. The CDR3 loop spans 16 amino acids. CDR1 and CDR2 from the germline V gene are KGHSY and FQNENV. CDR3 in DNA: TGTGCCAGCAACTTAAGAGGGGCGACGGCTAATGAAAAACTGTTTTTT. Residues: CASNLRGATANEKLFF.

The chain couples TRBV28 to TRBJ1-1; D remains unclear. Between the trimmed V and J ends, which lost 7 bases and 6 bases, there was a span of 12 bases. CDR1 is MDHEN, CDR2 SYDVKM, per germline. CDR3 length equals 12 residues. The CDR3 DNA reads as TGTGCCAGCACTAACAACGGCGCTGAAGCTTTCTTT. Its translation is CASTNNGAEAFF.

The chain carries TRBV29-1 and TRBJ1-2; no definite D call. Germline loops: CDR1 SQVTM, CDR2 ANQGSEA. There are 11 residues in the CDR3. V lost 4 bases, J lost 4 bases, and 7 bases lay in between. This chain's CDR3 is CSVGELYGYTF. CDR3 sequence (DNA): TGCAGCGTTGGTGAACTCTATGGCTACACCTTC.

Concerning this clone itself: The sample has other DNA sequences that encode this CDR3 too. The chain couples TRBV28 to TRBJ1-5, with D hard to call. The CDR3 covers 12 residues. Germline CDR1 reads MDHEN; CDR2 reads SYDVKM. Trimming took off 3 bases at V and 4 bases at J, with 4 bases between the two ends. CDR3 loop: CASSLGNQPQHF. The CDR3 DNA is TGTGCCAGCAGTTTGGGGAATCAGCCCCAGCATTTT.